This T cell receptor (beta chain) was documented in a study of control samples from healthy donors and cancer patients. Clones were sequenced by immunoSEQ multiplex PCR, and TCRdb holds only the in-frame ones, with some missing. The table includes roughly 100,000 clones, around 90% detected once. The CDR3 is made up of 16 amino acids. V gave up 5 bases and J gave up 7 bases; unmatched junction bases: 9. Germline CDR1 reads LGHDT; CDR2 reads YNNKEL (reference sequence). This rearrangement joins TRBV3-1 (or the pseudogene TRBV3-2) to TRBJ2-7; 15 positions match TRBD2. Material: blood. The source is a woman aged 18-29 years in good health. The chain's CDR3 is CASSVGLAGGPWEQYF. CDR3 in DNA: TGTGCCAGCAGCGTCGGACTAGCGGGAGGGCCGTGGGAGCAGTACTTC.